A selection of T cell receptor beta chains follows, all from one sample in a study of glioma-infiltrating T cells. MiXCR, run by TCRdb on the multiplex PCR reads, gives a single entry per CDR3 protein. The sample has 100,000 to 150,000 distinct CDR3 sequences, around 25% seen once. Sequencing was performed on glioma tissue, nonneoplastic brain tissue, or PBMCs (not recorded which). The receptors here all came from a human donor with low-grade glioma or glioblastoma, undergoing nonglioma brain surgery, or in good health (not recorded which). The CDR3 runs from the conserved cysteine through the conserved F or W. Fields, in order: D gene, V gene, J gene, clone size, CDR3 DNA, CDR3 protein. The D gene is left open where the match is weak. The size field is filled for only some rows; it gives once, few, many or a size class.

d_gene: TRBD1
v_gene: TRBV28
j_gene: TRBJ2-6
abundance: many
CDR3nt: TGTGCCAGCAGCCCGGAGACGTGGACAGGTTATCAAGGCGGGGCCAACGTCCTGACTTTC
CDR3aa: CASSPETWTGYQGGANVLTF

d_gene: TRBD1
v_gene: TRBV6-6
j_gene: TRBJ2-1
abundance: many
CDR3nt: TGTGCCAGCAGTTACACGGGACAGGGGTACAATGAGCAGTTCTTC
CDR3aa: CASSYTGQGYNEQFF

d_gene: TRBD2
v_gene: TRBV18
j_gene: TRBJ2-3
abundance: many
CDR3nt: TGTGCCAGCTCACCAACCCGGGGGGGCGCAGATACGCAGTATTTT
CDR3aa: CASSPTRGGADTQYF

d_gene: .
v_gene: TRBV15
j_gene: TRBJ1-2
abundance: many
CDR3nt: TGTGCCACCAGCAGGACAGATGGCTACACCTTC
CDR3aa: CATSRTDGYTF

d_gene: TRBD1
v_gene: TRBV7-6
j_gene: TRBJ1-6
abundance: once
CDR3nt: TGTGCCAGCAGCTTCGGGACAGCAAATTCACCCCTCCACTTT
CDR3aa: CASSFGTANSPLHF

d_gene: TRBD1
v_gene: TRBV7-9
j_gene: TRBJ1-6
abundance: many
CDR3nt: TGTGCCAGCAGCTTGGGGACAGGGCGAAGTTCACCCCTCCACTTT
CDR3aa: CASSLGTGRSSPLHF

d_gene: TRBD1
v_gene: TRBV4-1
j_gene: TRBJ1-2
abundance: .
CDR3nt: TGCGCCAGCAGCCAAGATTGGGGACAGGGGATAGATGGCTACACCTTC
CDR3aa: CASSQDWGQGIDGYTF

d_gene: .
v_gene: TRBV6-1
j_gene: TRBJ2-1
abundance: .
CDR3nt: TGTGCCAGCAGACCACAAAACTCCTACAATGAGCAGTTCTTC
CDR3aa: CASRPQNSYNEQFF

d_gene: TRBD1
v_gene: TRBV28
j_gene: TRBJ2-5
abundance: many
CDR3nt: TGTGCCAGCAGGACAGGGGAAGAGACCCAGTACTTC
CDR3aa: CASRTGEETQYF

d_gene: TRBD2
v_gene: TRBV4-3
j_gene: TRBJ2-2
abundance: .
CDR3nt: TGCGCCAGCAGCCGGAGGACTAGCGGGGCCCAGAACACCGGGGAGCTGTTTTTT
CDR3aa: CASSRRTSGAQNTGELFF

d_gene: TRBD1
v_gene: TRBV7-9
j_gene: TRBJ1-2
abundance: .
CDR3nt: TGTGCCAGCAGCCCAAACACAGGGGGAGAAGATGGCTACACCTTC
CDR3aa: CASSPNTGGEDGYTF

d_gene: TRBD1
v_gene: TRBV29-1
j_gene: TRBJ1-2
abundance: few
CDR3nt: TGCAGCGTTCTGACAGGGGTCCGGGGCTACACCTTC
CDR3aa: CSVLTGVRGYTF

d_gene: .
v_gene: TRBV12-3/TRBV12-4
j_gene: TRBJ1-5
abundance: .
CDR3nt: TGTGCCAGCAGCCCCGAGGTGGGGTATAGCAATCAGCCCCAGCATTTT
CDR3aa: CASSPEVGYSNQPQHF

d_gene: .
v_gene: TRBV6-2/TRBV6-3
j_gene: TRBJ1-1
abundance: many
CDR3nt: TGTGCCAGCAGTTACGTAAGGCGGGTTTCTGGGAACACTGAAGCTTTCTTT
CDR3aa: CASSYVRRVSGNTEAFF

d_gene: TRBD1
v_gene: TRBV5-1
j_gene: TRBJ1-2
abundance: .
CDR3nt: TGCGCCAGCAGCCCGAAACAGGGGGCGAATGGCTACACCTTC
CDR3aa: CASSPKQGANGYTF

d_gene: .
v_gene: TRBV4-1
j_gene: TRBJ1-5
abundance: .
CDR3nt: TGCGCCAGCAGGGTCGACAGCCTAACAGGTCAGCCCCAGCATTTT
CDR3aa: CASRVDSLTGQPQHF

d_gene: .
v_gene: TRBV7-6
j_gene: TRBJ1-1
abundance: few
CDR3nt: TGTGCCAGCAGCTCCCGACACCCGAACACTGAAGCTTTCTTT
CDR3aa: CASSSRHPNTEAFF

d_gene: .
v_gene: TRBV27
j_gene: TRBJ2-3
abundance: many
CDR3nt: TGTGCCAGCAGTTCGGTGGGATCTGGCACAGATACGCAGTATTTT
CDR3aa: CASSSVGSGTDTQYF

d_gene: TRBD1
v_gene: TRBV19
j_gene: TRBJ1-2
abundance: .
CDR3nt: TGTGCCAGTAGTTTTGACAGGGACGGCCGCTATGGCTACACCTTC
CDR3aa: CASSFDRDGRYGYTF

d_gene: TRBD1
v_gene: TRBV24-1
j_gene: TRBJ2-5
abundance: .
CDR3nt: TGTGCCACCAGTGAGGGGACAGGGGGTAAGGAGACCCAGTACTTC
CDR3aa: CATSEGTGGKETQYF

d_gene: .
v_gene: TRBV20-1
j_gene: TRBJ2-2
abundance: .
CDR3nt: TGCAGTGCTAGAGGGGCCCCGCCGAACACCGGGGAGCTGTTTTTT
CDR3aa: CSARGAPPNTGELFF

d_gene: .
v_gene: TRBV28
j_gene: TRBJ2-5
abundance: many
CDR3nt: TGTGCCAGCAGTCAAAGGGCGGAGACCCAGTACTTC
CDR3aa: CASSQRAETQYF

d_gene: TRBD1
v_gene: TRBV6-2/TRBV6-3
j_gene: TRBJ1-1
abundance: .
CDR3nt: TGTGCCATCACCATTCCCGGACAGGCCCGACAAGCTTCCTTT
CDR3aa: CAITIPGQARQASF

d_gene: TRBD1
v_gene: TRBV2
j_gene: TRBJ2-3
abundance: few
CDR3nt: TGTGCCAGCAGGAGAGGGGGCTCAGATACGCAGTATTTT
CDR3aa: CASRRGGSDTQYF

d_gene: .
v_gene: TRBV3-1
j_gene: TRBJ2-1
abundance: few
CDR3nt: TGTGCCAGCAGCCTGAACCTGGATGGTGAGCAGTTCTTC
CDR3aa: CASSLNLDGEQFF

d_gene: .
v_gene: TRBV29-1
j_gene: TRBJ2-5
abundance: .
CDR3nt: TGCAGCGTTGCTCTGGGGGGAGCTAAAGAGACCCAGTACTTC
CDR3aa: CSVALGGAKETQYF

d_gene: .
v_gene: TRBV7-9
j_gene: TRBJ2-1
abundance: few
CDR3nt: TGTGCCAGCAGCTCGCGAAGCGCCGCAGGCAATGAGCAGTTCTTC
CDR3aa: CASSSRSAAGNEQFF

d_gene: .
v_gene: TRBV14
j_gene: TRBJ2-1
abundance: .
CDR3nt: TGTGCCAGCAGCCCCACGGTCCCCTACAATGAGCAGTTCTTC
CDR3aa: CASSPTVPYNEQFF

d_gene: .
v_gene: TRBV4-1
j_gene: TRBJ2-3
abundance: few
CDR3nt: TGCGCCAGCAGCCAAGAAGGGTTTAGGAGGGGTGGCACAGATACGCAGTATTTT
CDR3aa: CASSQEGFRRGGTDTQYF

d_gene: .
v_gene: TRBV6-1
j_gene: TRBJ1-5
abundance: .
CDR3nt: TGTGCCAGCAGCAGCCTGAGAGGTAAACAGCCCCAGCATTTT
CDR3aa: CASSSLRGKQPQHF

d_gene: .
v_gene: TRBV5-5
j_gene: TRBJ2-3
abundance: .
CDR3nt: TGTGCCAGCAGCTTGTTCAATCAGTACGCGCGGCAGTATTTT
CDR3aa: CASSLFNQYARQYF

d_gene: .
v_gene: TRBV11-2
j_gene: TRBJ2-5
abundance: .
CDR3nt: TGTGCCAGCAGCTTAGTGGTGGGGATTGAGACCCAGTACTTC
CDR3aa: CASSLVVGIETQYF

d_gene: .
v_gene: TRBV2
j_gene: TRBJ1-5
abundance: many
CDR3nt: TGTGCCAGCGCAGGGTACAATCAGCCCCAGCATTTT
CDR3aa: CASAGYNQPQHF

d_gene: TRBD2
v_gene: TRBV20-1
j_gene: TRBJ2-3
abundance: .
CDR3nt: TGCAGTGCTTGGCTCGGGACTACAACCACAGATACGCAGTATTTT
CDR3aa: CSAWLGTTTTDTQYF

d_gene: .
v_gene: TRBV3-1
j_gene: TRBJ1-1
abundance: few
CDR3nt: TGTGCCAGCAGCCAAGATAGCGGGCGGGGAAACACTGAAGCTTTCTTT
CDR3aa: CASSQDSGRGNTEAFF

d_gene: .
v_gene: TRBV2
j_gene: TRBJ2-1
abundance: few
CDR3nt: TGTGCCAGCAGTTCCCCTAGAACCTACAATGAGCAGTTCTTC
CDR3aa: CASSSPRTYNEQFF

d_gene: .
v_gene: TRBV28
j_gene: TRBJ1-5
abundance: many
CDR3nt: TGTGCCAGCAGAGGTTTGGGCGGTAGCAATCAGCCCCAGCATTTT
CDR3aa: CASRGLGGSNQPQHF

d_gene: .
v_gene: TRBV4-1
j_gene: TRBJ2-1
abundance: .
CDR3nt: TGCGCCAGCAGCCAAGAGCCGGTTAATGAGCAGTTCTTC
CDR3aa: CASSQEPVNEQFF

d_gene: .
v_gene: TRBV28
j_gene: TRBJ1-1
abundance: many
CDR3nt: TGTGCCAGCAGTTTAATTAGAGGGGTCCACCTAGGAACTGAAGCTTTCTTT
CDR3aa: CASSLIRGVHLGTEAFF

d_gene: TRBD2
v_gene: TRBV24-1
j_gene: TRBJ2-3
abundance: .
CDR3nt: TGTGCCACCAGTGACCCGAGGACTAGCGGGGTCACAGATACGCAGTATTTT
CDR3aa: CATSDPRTSGVTDTQYF

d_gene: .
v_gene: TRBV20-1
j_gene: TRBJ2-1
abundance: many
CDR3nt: TGCAGTGCTAGAGATCCCGACAATCCCCACAATGAGCAGTTCTTC
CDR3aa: CSARDPDNPHNEQFF

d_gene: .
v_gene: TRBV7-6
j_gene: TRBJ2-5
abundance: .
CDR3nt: TGTGCCAGCAGCTTGGCTATGACAGTGGGTATAGGAGAGACCCAGTACTTC
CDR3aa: CASSLAMTVGIGETQYF

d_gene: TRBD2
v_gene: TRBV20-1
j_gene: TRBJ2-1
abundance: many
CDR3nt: TGCAGTGCTTCCCTTTTAGCGGGGGGGGTCGATGAGCAGTTCTTC
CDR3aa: CSASLLAGGVDEQFF

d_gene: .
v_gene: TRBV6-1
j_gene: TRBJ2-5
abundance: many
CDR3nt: TGTGCCAGCAGTCGACAGGGAGGAAGTTTGGAGACCCAGTACTTC
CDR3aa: CASSRQGGSLETQYF

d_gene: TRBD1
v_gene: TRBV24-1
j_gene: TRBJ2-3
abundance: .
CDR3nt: TGTGCCACCAGTGATTCGACAGGGGGCTGGACCACAGATACGAAGTATTTT
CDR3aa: CATSDSTGGWTTDTKYF

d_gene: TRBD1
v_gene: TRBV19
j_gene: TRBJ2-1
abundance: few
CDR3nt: TGTGCCAGTAGTGACAGGGGTGCGAGCTCCTACAATGAGCAGTTCTTC
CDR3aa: CASSDRGASSYNEQFF

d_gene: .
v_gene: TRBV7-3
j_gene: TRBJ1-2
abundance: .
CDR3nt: TGTGCCAGCAGCTTAACTCCCCTCCGGGGCTGCACCTTC
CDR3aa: CASSLTPLRGCTF

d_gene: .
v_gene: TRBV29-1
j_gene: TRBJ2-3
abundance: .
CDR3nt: TGCAGCGTTGGTTCAGGGGGCACAGATACGCAGTATTTT
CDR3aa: CSVGSGGTDTQYF

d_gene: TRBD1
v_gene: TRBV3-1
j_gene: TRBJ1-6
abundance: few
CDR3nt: TGTGCCAGCAGCTTAAGGGACAGGGGTTATAATTCACCCCTCCACTTT
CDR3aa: CASSLRDRGYNSPLHF

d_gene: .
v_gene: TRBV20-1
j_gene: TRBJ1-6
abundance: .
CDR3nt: TGCAGTGCCCGACGGGACTTCCTCGCGTATTCATCCCTCCACTTT
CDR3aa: CSARRDFLAYSSLHF

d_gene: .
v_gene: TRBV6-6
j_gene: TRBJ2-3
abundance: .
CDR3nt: TGTGCCAGCAGTTACCGTGGCACTCTAAGCACAGATACGCAGTATTTT
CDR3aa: CASSYRGTLSTDTQYF

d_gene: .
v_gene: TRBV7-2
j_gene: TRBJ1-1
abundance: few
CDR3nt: TGTGCCAGCAGCCACAACCCACGCGTCGCAGGGATGAACACTGAAGCTTTCTTT
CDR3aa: CASSHNPRVAGMNTEAFF

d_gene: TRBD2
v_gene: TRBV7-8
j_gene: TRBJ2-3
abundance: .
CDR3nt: TGTGCCAGCAGCCGACTAGCGGGGGCTTTGGCAGATACGCAGTATTTT
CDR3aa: CASSRLAGALADTQYF

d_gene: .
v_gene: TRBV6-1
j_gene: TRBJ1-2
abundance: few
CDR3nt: TGTGCCAGCAGTCAGGAAGGATCGGGACCCCTCGTCGCTAACTATGGCTACACCTTC
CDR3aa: CASSQEGSGPLVANYGYTF